What follows describes a single T cell receptor (beta chain). This sample is part of a study of blood T cell repertoires in COVID-19. Study-wide context: The study drew acute and convalescent COVID-19 samples from the United States, Italy and Spain. PBMCs, B-cell-depleted T cells, or T cells provided the cDNA or gDNA that made up the material.

Germline V gene sequence: CDR1 SGHTA, CDR2 FQGNSA. V was pared by 5 bases and J by 4 bases, with 12 bases between. The CDR3 totals 14 residues. TCRdb's table, derived via immunoSEQ multiplex PCR, lists solely in-frame clones and lacks some. Of roughly 230,000 clones in the sample, 75% to 90% are singletons; the top ten hold roughly 5%. The chain uses TRBV7-2 and TRBJ1-3; weak D call: TRBD1 (5 bases). Sequencing used peripheral blood. This receptor was identified in a woman between 35 and 50 years old who had recovered from COVID-19. The CDR3 loop reads CASSLGLEGNTIYF. For the CDR3, the DNA is TGTGCCAGCAGCCTGGGACTGGAAGGAAACACCATATATTTT.